This paragraph reports one TCR beta chain. Different DNA sequences within this sample yield the same CDR3. This entry comes from a study of blood T cell repertoires in COVID-19. Study summary: Italy, Spain and the United States were the sources of the convalescent and acute COVID-19 samples. The cDNA or gDNA used as material had been derived from T cells, B-cell-depleted T cells, or PBMCs.

The authors' processing: Researchers report that nucleated cell counts were estimated from reference gene primer amplification. Only in-frame clones appear in the TCRdb table, and some are missing; sequencing was by immunoSEQ multiplex PCR. V, J and clone size were drawn from that table, and D and trimming were deduced from the DNA. The sample shows about 230,000 clones, about 86% of them seen only once. Sequences were obtained from peripheral blood. The receptor comes from an elderly man with acute or convalescent COVID-19.

The CDR3 DNA follows: TGCGCCAGCAGCCCCGGACAGGGGGACTATGGCTACACCTTC. Encoded protein: CASSPGQGDYGYTF. This chain uses TRBV5-1 with TRBJ1-2; TRBD1 agrees at 10 bases. Trimming at V came to 4 bases and at J to 3 bases, leaving 3 bases not matched to a gene. Germline-derived CDR1 and CDR2 are SGHRS and YFSETQ. CDR3 length equals 14 residues.